One sample yielded the 10 T cell receptor beta chains listed below, sequenced in a study of blood T cell repertoires in COVID-19. Libraries were prepared by immunoSEQ multiplex PCR; TCRdb keeps only in-frame clonotypes and omits some of them. This sample has fewer than 250,000 clones; around 90% occur once, and the top ten carry about 16%. Sequenced input: PBMCs or T cells enriched from blood (not recorded which). All receptors come from a man aged 25 to 40 who had been exposed to COVID-19.

This chain joins TRBV6-5 and TRBJ2-5; 9 nucleotides agree with TRBD2. Germline loops: CDR1 MNHEY, CDR2 SVGAGI. The V segment lost 8 bases and the J segment 1 base; nucleotides outside the gene matches: 5. This CDR3 region has 14 residues. DNA for the CDR3: TGTGCCAGCCTCAGCGGGGGGCCCCAAGAGACCCAGTACTTC. Translating it yields CASLSGGPQETQYF.

The chain couples TRBV7-9 to TRBJ1-1, with 8 bases matching TRBD1. The CDR3 is 13 amino acids. V shed 6 bases and J 9 bases; nucleotides not matched to a gene: 9. Germline loops: CDR1 SEHNR, CDR2 FQNEAQ (reference sequence). The CDR3 sequence is CASSQDRVKKAFF. DNA of the CDR3: TGTGCCAGCAGTCAGGACAGGGTAAAAAAAGCTTTCTTT.

The J gene is TRBJ2-3, the V gene TRBV19; tentatively, D is TRBD1 (6 bases). The V end was cut by 5 bases, the J end by 9 bases, with 15 bases between. Germline V gene data show CDR1 as LNHDA and CDR2 as SQIVND (reference sequence). CDR3 length: 13 residues. In nucleotides, the CDR3 is TGTGCCAGTAGTGTGCCGGGACACGGGACGCAGTATTTT. Amino acids: CASSVPGHGTQYF.

The genes are TRBV6-2 or TRBV6-3 and TRBJ2-5; 13 bases map to TRBD2. The CDR3 runs 18 residues. The germline V gene encodes CDR1 MNHEY and CDR2 SVGEGT. V shed 2 bases, J shed 2 bases, and the junction held 8 bases outside the gene matches. CDR3 protein: CASSYLGLAGATQETQYF. The CDR3 DNA reads TGTGCCAGCAGTTACCTCGGACTAGCGGGGGCCACTCAAGAGACCCAGTACTTC.

The gene calls are TRBV30 and TRBJ2-3, with TRBD1 matching 9 bases. The CDR3 extends over 12 amino acids. Germline CDR1 and CDR2: GTSNPN and SVGIG (reference sequence). With V trimmed by 8 bases and J by 6 bases, 6 bases remained unmatched. This CDR3 is CAGNRGLDTQYF. CDR3 sequence (DNA): TGTGCCGGAAACAGGGGGCTTGATACGCAGTATTTT.

This chain connects TRBV11-2 to TRBJ2-7, with TRBD2 as a possible D gene (5 bases). This CDR3 spans 15 amino acids. CDR1 is SGHAT, CDR2 FQNNGV, per germline. V lost 1 base, J lost 3 bases, and 13 bases lay in between. The CDR3 DNA follows: TGTGCCAGCAGCTTAGGGACTCCCCCTTACTACGAGCAGTACTTC. This gives the protein CASSLGTPPYYEQYF.

The chain recombines TRBV5-1 with TRBJ2-7; 10 nucleotides line up with TRBD1. The J segment lost 7 bases and the V segment lost 0 bases, leaving 7 bases of the junction unmatched. Germline CDR1 is SGHRS and CDR2 is YFSETQ. The CDR3 covers 15 residues. CDR3 loop: CASSLVGTGALEQYF. CDR3 sequence (DNA): TGCGCCAGCAGCTTGGTCGGGACAGGGGCCTTGGAGCAGTACTTC.

The CDR3 sequence: CASSLDGLAGGQDTQYF. CDR3 coding DNA: TGTGCCAGCAGCTTAGACGGACTAGCGGGGGGGCAAGATACGCAGTATTTT. The chain recombines TRBV11-2 with TRBJ2-3; TRBD2 aligns across 15 bases. The length of the CDR3 is 17 residues. Unmatched junction bases numbered 3, after V lost 0 bases and J lost 5 bases. Germline CDR1 SGHAT, CDR2 FQNNGV.

This chain uses TRBV5-4 with TRBJ2-7, with 8 nucleotides matching TRBD2. The V segment lost 3 bases and the J segment 1 base; nucleotides outside the gene matches: 6. The germline V gene encodes CDR1 SGHNT and CDR2 YYREEE (reference sequence). This CDR3 is 15 amino acids long. The CDR3 sequence: CASSSFSGESYEQYF. The DNA of the CDR3 is TGTGCCAGCAGCTCATTTAGCGGGGAATCCTACGAGCAGTACTTC.

This rearrangement joins TRBV12-3 or TRBV12-4 to TRBJ1-2, with 7 bases matching TRBD1. V lost 2 bases and J lost 10; bases outside the gene matches: 7. The CDR3 is 13 amino acids. Here the CDR3 DNA reads TGTGCCAGCAGTTTATCGGGACAGACACTCTACACCTTC. Its translation: CASSLSGQTLYTF.